The T cell receptor beta chain described here comes from a study of shared clonotypes between healthy human individuals. Study information: A couple of women and a few men aged 18 to 49 made up the donors. Three plates each covered CD4 naive and memory; CD8 naive two, CD8 memory one. Study-wide points: The four-donor shared clonotypes exceeded non-shared clonotypes in generation probability, with non-shared ones scoring lower. Compared with memory subsets, naive subsets generally had larger estimated richness.

CDR3 length equals 15 residues. V was shortened by 0 bases and J by 1 base, with 9 bases between the two germline ends. Germline V gene data show CDR1 as SEHNR and CDR2 as FQNEAQ (reference sequence). Naivety among CD8 cells was defined by CD45RO negativity and positive CCR7 selection, thereby excluding terminally differentiated effector memory CD45RA+ cells. Comment on this clone: The antigen is not known.

The method was immunoSEQ multiplex PCR; TCRdb's version includes in-frame clones alone and lacks a portion of them. The sample gives some 580,000 clones, roughly 98% of which show up once; 0.25% to 0.35% is in the top ten. Input material: naive CD8+ T cells sorted from blood. The receptor was isolated from a man aged 30-40 years in good health. V and J are TRBV7-9 and TRBJ1-1; D remains ambiguous. In nucleotides, the CDR3 is TGTGCCAGCAGCTTAGCAGGGTTGAAGAACACTGAAGCTTTCTTT. This gives the protein CASSLAGLKNTEAFF.